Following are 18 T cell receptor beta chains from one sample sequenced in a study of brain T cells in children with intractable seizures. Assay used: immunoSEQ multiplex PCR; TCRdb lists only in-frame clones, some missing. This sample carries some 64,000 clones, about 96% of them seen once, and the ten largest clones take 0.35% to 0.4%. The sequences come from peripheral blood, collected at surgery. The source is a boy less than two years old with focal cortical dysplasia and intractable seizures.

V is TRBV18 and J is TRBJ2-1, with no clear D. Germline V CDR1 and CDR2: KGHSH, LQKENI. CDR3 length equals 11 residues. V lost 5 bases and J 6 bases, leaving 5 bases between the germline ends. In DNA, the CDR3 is TGTGCCAGCTCATCGAGCAATGAGCAGTTCTTC. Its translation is CASSSSNEQFF.

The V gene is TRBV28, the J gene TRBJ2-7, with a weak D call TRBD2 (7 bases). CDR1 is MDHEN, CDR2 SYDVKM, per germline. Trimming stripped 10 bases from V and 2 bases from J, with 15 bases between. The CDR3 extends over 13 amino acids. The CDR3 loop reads CATRGGGAYEQYF. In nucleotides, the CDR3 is TGTGCCACCAGAGGGGGGGGCGCCTACGAGCAGTACTTC.

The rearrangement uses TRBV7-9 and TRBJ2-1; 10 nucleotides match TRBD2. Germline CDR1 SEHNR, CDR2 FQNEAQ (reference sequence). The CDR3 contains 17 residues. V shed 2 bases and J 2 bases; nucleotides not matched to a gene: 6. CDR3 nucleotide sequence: TGTGCCAGCAGCTTACTCCTAGCGGGAGACCCCTACAATGAGCAGTTCTTC. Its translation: CASSLLLAGDPYNEQFF.

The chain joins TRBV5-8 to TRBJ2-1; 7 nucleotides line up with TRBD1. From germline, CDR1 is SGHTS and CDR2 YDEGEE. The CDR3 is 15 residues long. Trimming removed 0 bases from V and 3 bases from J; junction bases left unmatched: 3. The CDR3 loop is CASSLEAGGYNEQFF. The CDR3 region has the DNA TGTGCCAGCAGCTTGGAAGCAGGGGGCTACAATGAGCAGTTCTTC.

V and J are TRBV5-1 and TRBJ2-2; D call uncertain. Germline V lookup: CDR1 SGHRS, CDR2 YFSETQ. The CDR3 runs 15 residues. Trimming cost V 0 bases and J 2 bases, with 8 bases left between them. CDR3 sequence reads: CASSLGNLNTGELFF. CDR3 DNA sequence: TGCGCCAGCAGCTTGGGTAATCTCAACACCGGGGAGCTGTTTTTT.

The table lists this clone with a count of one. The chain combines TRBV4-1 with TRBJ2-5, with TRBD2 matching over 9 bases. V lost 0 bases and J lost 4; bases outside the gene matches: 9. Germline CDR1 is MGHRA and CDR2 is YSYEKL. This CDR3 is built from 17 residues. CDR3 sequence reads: CASSQERAGGPGETQYF. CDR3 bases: TGCGCCAGCAGCCAAGAACGCGCGGGGGGGCCCGGAGAGACCCAGTACTTC.

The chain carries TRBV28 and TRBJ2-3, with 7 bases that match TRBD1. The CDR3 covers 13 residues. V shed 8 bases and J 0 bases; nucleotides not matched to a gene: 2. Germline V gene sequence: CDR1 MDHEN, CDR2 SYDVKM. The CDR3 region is CASRDSSTDTQYF. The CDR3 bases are TGTGCCAGCCGGGACAGTAGCACAGATACGCAGTATTTT.

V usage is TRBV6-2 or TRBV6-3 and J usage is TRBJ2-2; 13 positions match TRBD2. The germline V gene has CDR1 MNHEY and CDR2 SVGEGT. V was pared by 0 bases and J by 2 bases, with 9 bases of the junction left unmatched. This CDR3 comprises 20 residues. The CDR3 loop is CASSYSTSGTSGINTGELFF. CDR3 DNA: TGTGCCAGCAGTTACTCGACTTCAGGGACTAGCGGGATAAACACCGGGGAGCTGTTTTTT.

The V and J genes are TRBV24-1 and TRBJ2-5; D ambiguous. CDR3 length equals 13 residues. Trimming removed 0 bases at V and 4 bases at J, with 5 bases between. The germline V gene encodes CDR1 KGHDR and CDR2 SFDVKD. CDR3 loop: CATSDLDAETQYF. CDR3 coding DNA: TGTGCCACCAGTGATTTGGACGCAGAGACCCAGTACTTC.

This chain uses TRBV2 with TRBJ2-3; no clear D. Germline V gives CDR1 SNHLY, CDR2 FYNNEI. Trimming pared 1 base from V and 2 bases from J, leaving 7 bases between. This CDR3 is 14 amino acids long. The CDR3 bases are TGTGCCAGCAGTGAAGATTTCTACACAGATACGCAGTATTTT. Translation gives CASSEDFYTDTQYF. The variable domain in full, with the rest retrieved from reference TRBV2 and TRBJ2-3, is EPEVTQTPSHQVTQMGQEVILRCVPISNHLYFYWYRQILGQKVEFLVSFYNNEISEKSEIFDDQFSVERPDGSNFTLKIRSTKLEDSAMYFCASSEDFYTDTQYFGPGTRLTVL.

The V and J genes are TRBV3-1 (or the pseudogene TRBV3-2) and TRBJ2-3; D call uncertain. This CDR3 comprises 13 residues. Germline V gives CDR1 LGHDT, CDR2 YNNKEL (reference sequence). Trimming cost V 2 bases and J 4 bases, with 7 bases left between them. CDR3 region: CASSQTTPDTQYF. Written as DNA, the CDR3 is TGTGCCAGCAGCCAAACGACCCCAGATACGCAGTATTTT.

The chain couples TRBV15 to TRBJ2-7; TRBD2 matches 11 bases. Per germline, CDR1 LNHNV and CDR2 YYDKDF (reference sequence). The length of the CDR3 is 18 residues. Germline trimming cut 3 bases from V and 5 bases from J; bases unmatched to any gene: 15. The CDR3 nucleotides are TGTGCCACCAGCAGGGAACGACTAGCGGGATGGTTGAGCGACGAGCAGTACTTC. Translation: CATSRERLAGWLSDEQYF.

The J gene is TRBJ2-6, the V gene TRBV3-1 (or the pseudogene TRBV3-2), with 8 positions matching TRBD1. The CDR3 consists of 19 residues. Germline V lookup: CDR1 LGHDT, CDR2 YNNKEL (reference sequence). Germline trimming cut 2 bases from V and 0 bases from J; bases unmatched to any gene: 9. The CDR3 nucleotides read TGTGCCAGCAGCCAAAAAAGGGGACAGGTCACCTCTGGGGCCAACGTCCTGACTTTC. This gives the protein CASSQKRGQVTSGANVLTF.

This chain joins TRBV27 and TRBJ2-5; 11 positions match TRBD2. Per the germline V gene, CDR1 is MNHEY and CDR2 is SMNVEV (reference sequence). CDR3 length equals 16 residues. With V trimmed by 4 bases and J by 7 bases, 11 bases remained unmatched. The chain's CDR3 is CASSSGLAGPSGTQYF. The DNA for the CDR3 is TGTGCCAGCAGTTCTGGACTAGCGGGTCCCTCGGGGACCCAGTACTTC.

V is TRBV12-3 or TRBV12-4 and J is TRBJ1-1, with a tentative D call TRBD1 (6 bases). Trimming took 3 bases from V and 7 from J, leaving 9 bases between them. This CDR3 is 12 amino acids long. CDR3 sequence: CASSFTGSEAFF. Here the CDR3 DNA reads TGTGCCAGCAGTTTTACAGGGAGTGAAGCTTTCTTT.

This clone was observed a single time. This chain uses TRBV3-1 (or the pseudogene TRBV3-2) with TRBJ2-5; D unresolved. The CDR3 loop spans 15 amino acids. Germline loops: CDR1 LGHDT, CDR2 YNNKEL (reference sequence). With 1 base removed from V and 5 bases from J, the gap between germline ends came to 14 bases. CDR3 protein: CASSQVETSSETQYF. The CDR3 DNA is TGTGCCAGCAGCCAAGTAGAGACAAGTAGTGAGACCCAGTACTTC.

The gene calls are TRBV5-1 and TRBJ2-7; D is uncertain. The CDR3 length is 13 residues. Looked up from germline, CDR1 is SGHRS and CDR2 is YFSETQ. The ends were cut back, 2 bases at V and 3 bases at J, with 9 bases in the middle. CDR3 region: CASSFRQNYEQYF. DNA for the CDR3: TGCGCCAGCAGCTTCAGGCAGAACTACGAGCAGTACTTC.

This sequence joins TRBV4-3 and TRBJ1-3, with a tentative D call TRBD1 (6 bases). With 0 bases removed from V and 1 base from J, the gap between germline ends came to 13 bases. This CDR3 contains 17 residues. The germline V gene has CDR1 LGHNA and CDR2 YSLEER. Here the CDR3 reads CASSQDQGLGSGNTIYF. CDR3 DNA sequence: TGCGCCAGCAGCCAAGATCAGGGGCTAGGGTCTGGAAACACCATATATTTT.